A single sample gave rise to the 13 T cell receptor beta chains below, sequenced in a study of shared clonotypes between healthy human individuals. Using immunoSEQ multiplex PCR, the repertoire was profiled, and TCRdb retains in-frame clones only, with some absent. The data hold roughly 2,500,000 clones, with over 85% observed a single time. Sequences were obtained from naive CD4+ T cells from PBMCs. Stated subset: CD45RA+ positively selected. The origin of the receptors is a man between 18 and 29 years old in good health. Some clones in this sample may be carry-over from other donors' samples.

To note about this clone: Other DNA sequences in the same sample also yield this CDR3. This chain links TRBV5-1 with TRBJ2-1, with D hard to call. Germline values: CDR1 SGHRS, CDR2 YFSETQ. V gave up 4 bases and J gave up 0 bases, with 11 bases separating them. This CDR3 comprises 15 residues. CDR3 nucleotide sequence: TGCGCCAGCAGCCTGGACCGGAGCTCCTACAATGAGCAGTTCTTC. This gives the protein CASSLDRSSYNEQFF.

The chain employs TRBV5-1 and TRBJ1-1; the match to TRBD1 covers 11 bases. Germline values: CDR1 SGHRS, CDR2 YFSETQ. The CDR3 length is 17 residues. After removal of 1 base from V and 1 base from J, the junction contained 6 bases not matched to a gene. CDR3 bases: TGCGCCAGCAGCTTGCGAGGACAGGGGGCTCGGAACACTGAAGCTTTCTTT. Protein: CASSLRGQGARNTEAFF.

The rearrangement joins TRBV18 to TRBJ2-1, with 12 bases identical to TRBD2. This CDR3 has 16 residues. Germline values: CDR1 KGHSH, CDR2 LQKENI. Unmatched junction bases numbered 7, after V lost 3 bases and J lost 7 bases. The DNA of the CDR3 is TGTGCCAGCTCACCTTTCAGGACTAGCGGGATTAATGAGCAGTTCTTC. Its protein product is CASSPFRTSGINEQFF.

The J gene is TRBJ2-7, the V gene TRBV2, with TRBD1 as a possible D gene (6 bases). Germline values: CDR1 SNHLY, CDR2 FYNNEI. The CDR3 runs 13 residues. Deletions cut 4 bases from V and 4 bases from J, with 11 bases between. CDR3 DNA: TGTGCCAGCAGTGGGGGGACACCTTACGAGCAGTACTTC. As protein: CASSGGTPYEQYF.

The chain combines TRBV5-1 with TRBJ2-1; maybe TRBD1 (6 bases). V lost 3 bases, J lost 3 bases, and 13 bases lay in between. The CDR3 length is 15 residues. Germline V CDR1 and CDR2: SGHRS, YFSETQ. The CDR3 DNA sequence: TGCGCCAGCAGCTCCACAGGGTCTGGCTACAATGAGCAGTTCTTC. Protein: CASSSTGSGYNEQFF.

This clone was recorded only once. This chain connects TRBV7-2 to TRBJ1-4; TRBD1 matches 8 bases. V trimming: 1 base; J trimming: 8 bases; junction bases outside the gene matches: 15. CDR3 length: 18 residues. Germline lookup yields CDR1 SGHTA and CDR2 FQGNSA. CDR3 in DNA: TGTGCCAGCAGCTTAGAGGGACAGGTCCATAACACCGGGGAAAAACTGTTTTTT. This translates into CASSLEGQVHNTGEKLFF. The variable domain in full, with the rest retrieved from reference TRBV7-2 and TRBJ1-4, is GAGVSQSPSNKVTEKGKDVELRCDPISGHTALYWYRQSLGQGLEFLIYFQGNSAPDKSGLPSDRFSAERTGGSVSTLTIQRTQQEDSAVYLCASSLEGQVHNTGEKLFFGSGTQLSVL.

This chain uses TRBV7-7 with TRBJ2-7; perhaps TRBD1 as D (6 bases). CDR3 size: 15 residues. The V end lost 5 bases, the J end lost 0 bases, and 14 bases lay between the germline ends. Germline CDR1 is SSHAT and CDR2 is FNYEAQ (reference sequence). The CDR3 coding sequence is TGTGCCAGCAGCCCAGCCGGGACATACTCCTACGAGCAGTACTTC. Amino acid sequence: CASSPAGTYSYEQYF.

This clone was recorded once. The V call is TRBV6-1, the J call TRBJ2-3, with D possibly TRBD2 on 5 matching bases. The CDR3 is 11 amino acids. V gave up 3 bases and J gave up 8 bases, with 6 bases separating them. Germline assignment: CDR1 MNHNS and CDR2 SASEGT. Written as DNA, the CDR3 is TGTGCCAGCAGTGATGCGGGTACGCAGTATTTT. Encoded protein: CASSDAGTQYF.

The chain carries TRBV6-1 and TRBJ1-2; 8 bases match TRBD1. V shed 6 bases and J 7 bases; nucleotides not matched to a gene: 10. The germline gives CDR1 MNHNS, CDR2 SASEGT. This CDR3 has 14 amino acids. The CDR3 loop reads CASSARGLFSGYTF. CDR3 nucleotides: TGTGCCAGCAGCGCCAGGGGGCTCTTCTCTGGCTACACCTTC.

As to this clone: This sample also contains other DNA sequences that code for the same CDR3. The rearrangement links TRBV5-6 to TRBJ2-1; possibly TRBD2 for D (6 bases). Per the germline V gene, CDR1 is SGHDT and CDR2 is YYEEEE. The CDR3 sequence is 11 residues long. The V and J ends lost 4 bases and 10 bases respectively, with 9 bases between them. CDR3 residues: CASSLSGEQFF. In DNA form, the CDR3 reads TGTGCCAGCAGCCTTAGCGGAGAGCAGTTCTTC.

The chain uses TRBV11-2 and TRBJ2-7, with D possibly called TRBD1 or TRBD2 (6 bases each). Trimming stripped 1 base from V and 5 bases from J, with 24 bases between. The length of the CDR3 is 18 residues. Germline V gene data show CDR1 as SGHAT and CDR2 as FQNNGV. The CDR3 DNA follows: TGTGCCAGCAGCTTAGGCAGGGGCAAGGGGACTTGGATCCACGAGCAGTACTTC. Protein: CASSLGRGKGTWIHEQYF.

The J gene is TRBJ1-2, the V gene TRBV27, with TRBD1 matching 9 bases. The CDR3 is 14 amino acids. CDR1 MNHEY and CDR2 SMNVEV come from the germline V gene (reference sequence). The V gene end was trimmed by 5 bases and the J gene end by 4 bases; junction bases not matched to a gene: 5. CDR3 nucleotide sequence: TGTGCCAGCAGTCTCCTGACAGGGGGCTATGGCTACACCTTC. This encodes CASSLLTGGYGYTF.

This clone was observed a single time. This chain joins TRBV2 and TRBJ2-1; 11 bases are shared with TRBD2. Looked up from germline, CDR1 is SNHLY and CDR2 is FYNNEI. The CDR3 is 16 amino acids. J was trimmed by 6 bases and V by 5 bases; bases with no gene match: 9. CDR3 in DNA: TGTGCCAGCAGTCCGATAGCGGGAGGGCTGTCCAATGAGCAGTTCTTC. It translates to CASSPIAGGLSNEQFF.